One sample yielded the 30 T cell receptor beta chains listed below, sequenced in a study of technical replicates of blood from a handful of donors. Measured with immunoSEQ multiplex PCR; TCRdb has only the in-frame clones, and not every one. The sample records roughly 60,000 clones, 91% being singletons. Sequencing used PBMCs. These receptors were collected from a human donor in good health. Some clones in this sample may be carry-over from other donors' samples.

The CDR3 nucleotides are TGTGCCAGCAGCTTGGACAGGGAAGAGACCCAGTACTTC. It specifies CASSLDREETQYF. The rearrangement joins TRBV5-8 to TRBJ2-5; TRBD1 is a possible D gene (6 bases). V was trimmed by 0 bases and J by 3 bases, leaving 6 bases between them. The length of the CDR3 is 13 residues. The germline CDR1 and CDR2 sequences are SGHTS and YDEGEE. The full variable domain, its missing parts supplied by reference TRBV5-8 and TRBJ2-5, is EAGVTQSPTHLIKTRGQQATLRCSPISGHTSVYWYQQALGLGLQFLLWYDEGEERNRGNFPPRFSGRQFPNYSSELNVNALELEDSALYLCASSLDREETQYFGPGTRLLVL.

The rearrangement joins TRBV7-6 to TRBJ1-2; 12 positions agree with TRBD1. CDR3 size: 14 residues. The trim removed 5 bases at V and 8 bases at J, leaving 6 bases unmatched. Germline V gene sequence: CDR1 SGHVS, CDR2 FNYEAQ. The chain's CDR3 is CASSGGQGARGYTF. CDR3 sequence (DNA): TGTGCCAGCAGCGGGGGACAGGGGGCACGGGGCTACACCTTC.

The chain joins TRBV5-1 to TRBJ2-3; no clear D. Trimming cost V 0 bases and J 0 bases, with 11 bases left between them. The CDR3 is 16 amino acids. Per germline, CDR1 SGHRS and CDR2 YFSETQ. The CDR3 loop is CASSLGLQPSTDTQYF. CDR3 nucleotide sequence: TGCGCCAGCAGCTTGGGTCTACAGCCAAGCACAGATACGCAGTATTTT.

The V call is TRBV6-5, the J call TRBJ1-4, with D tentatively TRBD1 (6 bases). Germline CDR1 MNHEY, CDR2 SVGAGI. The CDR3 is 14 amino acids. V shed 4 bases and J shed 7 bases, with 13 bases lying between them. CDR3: CASSLTGTGEKLFF. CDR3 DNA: TGTGCCAGCAGTTTAACAGGGACCGGTGAAAAACTGTTTTTT.

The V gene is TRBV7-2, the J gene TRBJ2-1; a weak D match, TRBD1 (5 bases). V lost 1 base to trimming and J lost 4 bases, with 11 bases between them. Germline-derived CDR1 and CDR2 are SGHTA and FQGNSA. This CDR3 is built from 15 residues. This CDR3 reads CASSLELQAYNEQFF. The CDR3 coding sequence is TGTGCCAGCAGCTTAGAACTACAGGCTTACAATGAGCAGTTCTTC.

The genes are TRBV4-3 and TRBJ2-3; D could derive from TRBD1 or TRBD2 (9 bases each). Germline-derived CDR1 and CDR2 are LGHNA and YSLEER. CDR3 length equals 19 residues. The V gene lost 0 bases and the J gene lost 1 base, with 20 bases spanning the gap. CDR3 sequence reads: CASSQEDRGASGGTDTQYF. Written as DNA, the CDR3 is TGCGCCAGCAGCCAAGAGGACAGGGGTGCTAGCGGGGGCACAGATACGCAGTATTTT.

In DNA form, the CDR3 reads TGCGCCAGCAGCCAAGCCAGGGGATCGGGTGGCTACACCTTC. Its protein is CASSQARGSGGYTF. The gene calls are TRBV4-3 and TRBJ1-2; D possibly corresponds to TRBD1 (6 bases). With 1 base removed from V and 7 bases from J, the gap between germline ends came to 13 bases. Looked up from germline, CDR1 is LGHNA and CDR2 is YSLEER. This CDR3 spans 14 amino acids.

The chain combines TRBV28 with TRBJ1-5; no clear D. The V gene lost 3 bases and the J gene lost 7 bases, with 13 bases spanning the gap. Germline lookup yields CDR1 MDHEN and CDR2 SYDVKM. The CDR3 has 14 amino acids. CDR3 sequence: CASSFNPLGQPQHF. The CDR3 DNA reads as TGTGCCAGCAGTTTCAACCCACTCGGGCAGCCCCAGCATTTT.

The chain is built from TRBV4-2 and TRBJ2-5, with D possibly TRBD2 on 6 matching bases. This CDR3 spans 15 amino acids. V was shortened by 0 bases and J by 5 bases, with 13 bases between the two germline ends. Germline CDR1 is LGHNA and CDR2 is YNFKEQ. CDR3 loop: CASSQDIGRGETQYF. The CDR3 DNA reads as TGTGCCAGCAGCCAAGATATCGGGAGAGGGGAGACCCAGTACTTC.

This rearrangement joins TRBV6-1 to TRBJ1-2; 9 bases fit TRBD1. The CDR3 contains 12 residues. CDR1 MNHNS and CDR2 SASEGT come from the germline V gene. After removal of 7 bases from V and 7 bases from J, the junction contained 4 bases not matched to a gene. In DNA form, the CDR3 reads TGTGCCAGCACTCTACAGGGGGCTGGCTACACCTTC. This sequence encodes CASTLQGAGYTF.

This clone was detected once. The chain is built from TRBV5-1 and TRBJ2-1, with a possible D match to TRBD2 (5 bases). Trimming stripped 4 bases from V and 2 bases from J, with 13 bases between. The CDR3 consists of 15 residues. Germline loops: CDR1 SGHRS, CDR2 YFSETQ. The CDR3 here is CASSPESGAYNEQFF. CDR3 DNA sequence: TGCGCCAGCAGCCCGGAGAGCGGAGCCTACAATGAGCAGTTCTTC.

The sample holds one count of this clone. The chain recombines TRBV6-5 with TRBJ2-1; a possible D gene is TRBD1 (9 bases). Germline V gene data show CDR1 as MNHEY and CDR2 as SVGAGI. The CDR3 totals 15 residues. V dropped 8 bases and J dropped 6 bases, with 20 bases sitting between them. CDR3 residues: CASSGGGQGGNEQFF. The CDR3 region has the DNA TGTGCCAGCTCCGGGGGGGGACAGGGAGGCAATGAGCAGTTCTTC.

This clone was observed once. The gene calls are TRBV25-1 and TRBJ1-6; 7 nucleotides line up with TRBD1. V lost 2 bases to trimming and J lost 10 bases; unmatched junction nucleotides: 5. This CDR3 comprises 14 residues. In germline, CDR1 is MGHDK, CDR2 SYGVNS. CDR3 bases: TGTGCCAGCAGTGAAGGACAGGTTCAATCACCCCTCCACTTT. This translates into CASSEGQVQSPLHF.

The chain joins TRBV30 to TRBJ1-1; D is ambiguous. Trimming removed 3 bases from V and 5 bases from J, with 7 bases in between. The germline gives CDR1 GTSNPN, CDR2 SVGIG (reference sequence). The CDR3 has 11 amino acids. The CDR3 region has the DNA TGTGCCTGGAGACGGAGGACTGAAGCTTTCTTT. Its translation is CAWRRRTEAFF. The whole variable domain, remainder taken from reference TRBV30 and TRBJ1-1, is SQTIHQWPATLVQPVGSPLSLECTVEGTSNPNLYWYRQAAGRGLQLLFYSVGIGQISSEVPQNLSASRPQDRQFILSSKKLLLSDSGFYLCAWRRRTEAFFGQGTRLTVV.

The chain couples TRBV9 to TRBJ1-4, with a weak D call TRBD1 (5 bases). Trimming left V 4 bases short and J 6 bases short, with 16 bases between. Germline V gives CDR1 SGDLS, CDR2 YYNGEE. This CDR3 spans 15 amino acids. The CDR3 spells CASSPIGARDEKLFF. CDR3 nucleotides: TGTGCCAGCAGCCCAATTGGGGCTCGGGATGAAAAACTGTTTTTT.

CDR3 sequence: CASRHPPAAQEAFF. For the CDR3, the DNA is TGTGCCAGCAGGCACCCCCCCGCCGCCCAGGAAGCTTTCTTT. The genes are TRBV6-5 and TRBJ1-1; unclear D gene. V lost 6 bases to trimming and J lost 8 bases, with 19 bases between them. The germline V gene has CDR1 MNHEY and CDR2 SVGAGI. This CDR3 region has 14 residues.

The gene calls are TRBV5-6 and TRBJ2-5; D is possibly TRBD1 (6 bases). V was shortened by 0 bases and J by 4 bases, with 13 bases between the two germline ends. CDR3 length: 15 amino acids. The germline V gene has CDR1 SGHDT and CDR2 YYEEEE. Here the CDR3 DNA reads TGTGCCAGCAGCTTGGCCATGGGACAAGTAGAGACCCAGTACTTC. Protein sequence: CASSLAMGQVETQYF. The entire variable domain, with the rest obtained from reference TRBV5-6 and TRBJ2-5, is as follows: DAGVTQSPTHLIKTRGQQVTLRCSPKSGHDTVSWYQQALGQGPQFIFQYYEEEERQRGNFPDRFSGHQFPNYSSELNVNALLLGDSALYLCASSLAMGQVETQYFGPGTRLLVL.

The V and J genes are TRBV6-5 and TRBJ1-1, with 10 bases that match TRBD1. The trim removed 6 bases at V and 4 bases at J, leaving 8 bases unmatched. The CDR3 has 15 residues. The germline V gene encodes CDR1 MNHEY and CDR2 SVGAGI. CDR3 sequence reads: CASRRRQGAGTEAFF. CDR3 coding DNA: TGTGCCAGCAGACGGCGACAGGGGGCAGGCACTGAAGCTTTCTTT.

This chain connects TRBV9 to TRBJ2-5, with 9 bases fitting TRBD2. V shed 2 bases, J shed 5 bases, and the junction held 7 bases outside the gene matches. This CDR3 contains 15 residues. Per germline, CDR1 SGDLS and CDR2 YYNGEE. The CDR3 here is CASSVGGSGSETQYF. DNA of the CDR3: TGTGCCAGCAGCGTCGGGGGTAGCGGGAGTGAGACCCAGTACTTC.

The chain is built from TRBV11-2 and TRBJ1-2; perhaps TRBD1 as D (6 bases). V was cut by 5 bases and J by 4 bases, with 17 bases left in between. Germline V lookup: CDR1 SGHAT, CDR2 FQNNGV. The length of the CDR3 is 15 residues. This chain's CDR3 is CASSHGTRTVYGYTF. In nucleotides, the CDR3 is TGTGCCAGCAGCCACGGGACGCGGACAGTCTATGGCTACACCTTC.

This chain's CDR3 is CAISDQGGDTEAFF. The CDR3 DNA sequence: TGTGCCATCAGTGATCAGGGGGGTGACACTGAAGCTTTCTTT. J is TRBJ1-1 and V is TRBV10-3; 7 positions agree with TRBD1. This CDR3 is 14 amino acids long. V lost 3 bases, J lost 3 bases, and 4 bases stayed unmatched. CDR1 is ENHRY, CDR2 SYGVKD, per germline.

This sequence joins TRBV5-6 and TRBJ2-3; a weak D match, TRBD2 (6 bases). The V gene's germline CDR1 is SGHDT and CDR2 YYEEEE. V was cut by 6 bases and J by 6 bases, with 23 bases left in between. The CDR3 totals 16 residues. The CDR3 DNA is TGTGCCAGCACCCTGGGGGTTCGGGGTCGGGGGGATACGCAGTATTTT. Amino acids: CASTLGVRGRGDTQYF.

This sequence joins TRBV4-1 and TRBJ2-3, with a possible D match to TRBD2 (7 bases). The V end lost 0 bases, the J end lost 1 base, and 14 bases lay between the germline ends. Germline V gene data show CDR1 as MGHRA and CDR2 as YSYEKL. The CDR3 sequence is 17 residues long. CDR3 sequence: CASSQEPRGRGTDTQYF. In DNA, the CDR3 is TGCGCCAGCAGCCAAGAACCGCGGGGGCGAGGCACAGATACGCAGTATTTT.

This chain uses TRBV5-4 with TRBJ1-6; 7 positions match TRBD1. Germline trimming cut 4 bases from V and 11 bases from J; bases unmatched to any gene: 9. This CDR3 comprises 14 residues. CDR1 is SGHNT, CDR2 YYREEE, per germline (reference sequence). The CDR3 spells CASSTRGLLAPLHF. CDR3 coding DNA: TGTGCCAGCAGCACCAGGGGGTTGTTGGCACCCCTCCACTTT.

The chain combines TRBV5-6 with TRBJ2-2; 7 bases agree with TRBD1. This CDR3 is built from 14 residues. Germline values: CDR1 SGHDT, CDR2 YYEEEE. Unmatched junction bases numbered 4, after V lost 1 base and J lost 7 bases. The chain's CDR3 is CASSLTGVDGELFF. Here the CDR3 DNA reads TGTGCCAGCAGCTTGACAGGGGTGGACGGGGAGCTGTTTTTT. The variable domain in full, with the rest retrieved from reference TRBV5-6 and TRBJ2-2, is DAGVTQSPTHLIKTRGQQVTLRCSPKSGHDTVSWYQQALGQGPQFIFQYYEEEERQRGNFPDRFSGHQFPNYSSELNVNALLLGDSALYLCASSLTGVDGELFFGEGSRLTVL.

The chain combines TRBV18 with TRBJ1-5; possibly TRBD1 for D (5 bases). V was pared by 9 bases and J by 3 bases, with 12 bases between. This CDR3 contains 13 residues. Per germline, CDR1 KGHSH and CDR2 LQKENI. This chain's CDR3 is CASSGLFNQPQHF. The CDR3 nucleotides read TGTGCCAGTTCAGGGCTCTTCAATCAGCCCCAGCATTTT.

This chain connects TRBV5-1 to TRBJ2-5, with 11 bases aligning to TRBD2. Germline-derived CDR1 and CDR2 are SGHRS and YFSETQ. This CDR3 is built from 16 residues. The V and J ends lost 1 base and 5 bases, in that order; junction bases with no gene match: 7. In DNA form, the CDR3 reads TGCGCCAGCAGCTTGATAGCGGGAGGGCGAGGGGAGACCCAGTACTTC. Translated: CASSLIAGGRGETQYF.

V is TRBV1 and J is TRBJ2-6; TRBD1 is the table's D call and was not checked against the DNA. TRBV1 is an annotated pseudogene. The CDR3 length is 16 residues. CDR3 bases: TGCACCAGCAGTTGTTGTGCACAAAGTCGGGCCAACGTCCTGACTTTC. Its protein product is CTSSCCAQSRANVLTF.

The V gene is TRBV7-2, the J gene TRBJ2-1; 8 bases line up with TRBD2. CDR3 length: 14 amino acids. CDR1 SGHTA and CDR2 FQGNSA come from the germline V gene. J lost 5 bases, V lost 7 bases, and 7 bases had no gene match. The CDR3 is CASTGRAGDNEQFF. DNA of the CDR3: TGTGCCAGCACCGGAAGAGCGGGGGACAATGAGCAGTTCTTC.

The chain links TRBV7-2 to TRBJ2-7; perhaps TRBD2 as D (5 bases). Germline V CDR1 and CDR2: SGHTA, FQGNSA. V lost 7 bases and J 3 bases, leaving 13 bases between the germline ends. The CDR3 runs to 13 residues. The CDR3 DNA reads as TGTGCCAGCAACCCAAGAGAGGGCTACGAGCAGTACTTC. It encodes CASNPREGYEQYF.